These 28 T cell receptor beta chains share one sample of origin, sequenced in a study of CD8+CD57+ T cells in acquired aplastic anemia. The template used for profiling TCR beta VDJ and CDR3 was genomic DNA. TCRdb itself ran the reads through MiXCR, one entry per CDR3 protein. Of some 210,000 distinct CDR3 sequences in the sample, approximately 60% were seen once. The sequencing sample was made of sorted CD4+, CD8+, or CD8+CD57+ T cells (not recorded which) from PBMCs. The receptors shown here come from a human donor in good health.

The chain couples TRBV24-1 to TRBJ2-5; either TRBD1 or TRBD2 may fit D (5 bases each). The V end lost 4 bases, the J end lost 5 bases, and 19 bases lay between the germline ends. CDR1 is KGHDR, CDR2 SFDVKD, per germline. The CDR3 length is 16 residues. This CDR3 is CATSDPGTAGGETQYF. CDR3 coding DNA: TGTGCCACCAGTGACCCCGGGACGGCGGGCGGGGAGACCCAGTACTTC.

This clonotype was found a few times. The rearrangement uses TRBV24-1 and TRBJ2-3; D could derive from TRBD1 or TRBD2 (5 bases each). The CDR3 is 14 amino acids. V was cut by 10 bases and J by 4 bases, with 17 bases left in between. CDR1 is KGHDR, CDR2 SFDVKD, per germline. As DNA, the CDR3 is TGTGCCACTCAGGGAGAGGGGTATGCAGATACGCAGTATTTT. Its translation is CATQGEGYADTQYF.

In this sample, this clonotype turned up many times. This chain uses TRBV29-1 with TRBJ2-2; unclear D gene. This CDR3 region has 11 residues. Germline lookup yields CDR1 SQVTM and CDR2 ANQGSEA. V was clipped by 6 bases and J by 4 bases, with 6 bases between them. CDR3 coding DNA: TGCAGCGTCCAGGCCACCGGGGAGCTGTTTTTT. It is translated as CSVQATGELFF.

This chain links TRBV29-1 with TRBJ2-2, with 11 bases identical to TRBD1. The CDR3 loop spans 17 amino acids. Germline V CDR1 and CDR2: SQVTM, ANQGSEA. Trimming took 7 bases from V and 1 from J; bases not matched to a gene: 11. The CDR3 DNA reads as TGCAGCGCCGGGGGACAGGGGGGGTCTTTGAACACCGGGGAGCTGTTTTTT. This translates into CSAGGQGGSLNTGELFF.

Note on this clonotype: This CDR3 fails to terminate in the conserved phenylalanine or tryptophan, so it likely reflects a read error. In nucleotides, the CDR3 is TGTGCCAGCAGCTTTGCGGGGGGGGCAGCTGGCTACACCTCC. Translating gives CASSFAGGAAGYTS. The genes are TRBV7-8 and TRBJ1-2, with TRBD1 as a possible D gene (6 bases). Germline CDR1 is SGHVS and CDR2 is FQNEAQ. The CDR3 spans 14 residues. Trimming pared 3 bases from V and 7 bases from J, leaving 15 bases between.

This sequence joins TRBV10-2 and TRBJ2-3; D gene ambiguous. Germline CDR1 reads WSHSY; CDR2 reads SAAADI. V was pared by 4 bases and J by 1 base, with 12 bases between. The CDR3 contains 15 residues. The CDR3 nucleotides read TGCGCCAGCAGTGGTGGTATCCCCGGCACAGATACGCAGTATTTT. Translating it yields CASSGGIPGTDTQYF.

As to this clonotype: It may be a read error: a sequence one base away is much more abundant. The rearrangement joins TRBV6-5 to TRBJ1-1, with a possible D match to TRBD1 (5 bases). CDR1 and CDR2 (germline): MNHEY, SVGAGI. The CDR3 covers 13 residues. V was shortened by 6 bases and J by 4 bases, with 12 bases between the two germline ends. The CDR3 DNA sequence: TGTGCCAGCAGCCAGGGTCTCGGCACTGAAGCTTTCTTT. Its translation is CASSQGLGTEAFF.

The chain has TRBV25-1 and TRBJ2-3; D ambiguous. V was clipped by 1 base and J by 2 bases, with 7 bases between them. The CDR3 consists of 14 residues. In germline, CDR1 is MGHDK, CDR2 SYGVNS. The DNA of the CDR3 is TGTGCCAGCAGTGAATTAACCCACACAGATACGCAGTATTTT. It specifies CASSELTHTDTQYF.

The chain carries TRBV19 and TRBJ2-7, with D unclear. The CDR3 sequence is 14 residues long. V was trimmed by 3 bases and J by 0 bases, leaving 9 bases between them. CDR1 and CDR2 from the germline V gene are LNHDA and SQIVND (reference sequence). This chain's CDR3 is CASSMGKYSYEQYF. CDR3 nucleotides: TGTGCCAGTAGTATGGGCAAATACTCCTACGAGCAGTACTTC.

This clonotype appeared a few times. The chain combines TRBV27 with TRBJ1-1; D unclear. V was cut by 3 bases and J by 11 bases, with 16 bases left in between. The germline V gene encodes CDR1 MNHEY and CDR2 SMNVEV (reference sequence). The CDR3 consists of 13 residues. DNA for the CDR3: TGTGCCAGCAGTTTGGCGGGGAATTTGGGGGCTTTCTTT. Encoded protein: CASSLAGNLGAFF.

The chain employs TRBV6-5 and TRBJ2-1; D possibly corresponds to TRBD2 (6 bases). The length of the CDR3 is 16 residues. Germline assignment: CDR1 MNHEY and CDR2 SVGAGI. V was trimmed by 4 bases and J by 0 bases, leaving 13 bases between them. The CDR3 DNA sequence: TGTGCCAGCAGTTCATCTCGGGGGAGCTCCTACAATGAGCAGTTCTTC. Amino acid sequence: CASSSSRGSSYNEQFF.

The CDR3 sequence: CASSWAGGTGRVTDTQYF. The CDR3 DNA is TGTGCCAGCAGCTGGGCCGGTGGGACAGGGAGGGTCACAGATACGCAGTATTTT. The chain combines TRBV7-9 with TRBJ2-3; 9 bases align to TRBD1. This CDR3 has 18 residues. The germline V gene encodes CDR1 SEHNR and CDR2 FQNEAQ (reference sequence). V was pared by 4 bases and J by 2 bases, with 13 bases of the junction left unmatched.

Notes on this clonotype: Here the CDR3 omits its conserved ending phenylalanine or tryptophan, so a read error is the likely source. The chain is built from TRBV15 and TRBJ1-3; 8 nucleotides match TRBD1. V shed 0 bases and J 5 bases; nucleotides not matched to a gene: 3. The germline CDR1 and CDR2 sequences are LNHNV and YYDKDF (reference sequence). This CDR3 comprises 15 residues. The CDR3 protein is CATSRDRQGRNTIYL. The CDR3 DNA is TGTGCCACCAGCAGAGATCGACAGGGGAGAAACACCATATATCTT.

The V gene is TRBV7-8, the J gene TRBJ2-6; a weak D match, TRBD2 (7 bases). The CDR3 is 17 amino acids. Trimming removed 5 bases from V and 2 bases from J, with 16 bases in between. Per the germline V gene, CDR1 is SGHVS and CDR2 is FQNEAQ. The CDR3 DNA sequence: TGTGCCAGCAGCCCAGAGGGGGGGGCAGCTGGGGCCAACGTCCTGACTTTC. Protein sequence: CASSPEGGAAGANVLTF.

This chain joins TRBV12-3 or TRBV12-4 and TRBJ2-1, with D hard to call. CDR3 length: 13 amino acids. Trimming took off 1 base at V and 6 bases at J, with 7 bases between the two ends. This CDR3 reads CASSLGQFNEQFF. The CDR3 DNA reads TGTGCCAGCAGTTTAGGGCAGTTCAATGAGCAGTTCTTC.

Many counts were recorded for this clonotype. The J gene is TRBJ1-3, the V gene TRBV7-9, with D possibly being TRBD1 (6 bases). The CDR3 runs to 14 residues. Trimming stripped 4 bases from V and 1 base from J, with 8 bases between. Germline assignment: CDR1 SEHNR and CDR2 FQNEAQ (reference sequence). CDR3: CASSSTGSGNTIYF. The CDR3 DNA reads as TGTGCCAGCAGCTCGACAGGTTCTGGAAACACCATATATTTT.

This clonotype was seen at least ten times. V usage is TRBV12-3 or TRBV12-4 and J usage is TRBJ2-5; TRBD2 is a possible D gene (6 bases). The CDR3 is made up of 16 amino acids. The V and J ends lost 5 bases and 0 bases respectively, with 16 bases between them. CDR3 amino acids: CASSRASGGYQETQYF. The CDR3 DNA sequence: TGTGCCAGCAGTAGAGCCAGTGGGGGGTACCAAGAGACCCAGTACTTC.

CDR3 DNA: TGCAGCCTTGGATACCGGGAGGGCTACACCTTC. Translated, it gives CSLGYREGYTF. The chain links TRBV29-1 to TRBJ1-2; D unresolved. V was pared by 8 bases and J by 8 bases, with 15 bases between. The germline CDR1 and CDR2 sequences are SQVTM and ANQGSEA. This CDR3 is built from 11 residues. The full variable domain, its missing parts supplied by reference TRBV29-1 and TRBJ1-2, is SAVISQKPSRDICQRGTSLTIQCQVDSQVTMMFWYRQQPGQSLTLIATANQGSEATYESGFVIDKFPISRPNLTFSTLTVSNMSPEDSSIYLCSLGYREGYTFGSGTRLTVV.

This clonotype has at least ten counts. This sequence joins TRBV7-2 and TRBJ2-7; 10 nucleotides match TRBD2. Looked up from germline, CDR1 is SGHTA and CDR2 is FQGNSA. There are 15 residues in the CDR3. V gave up 1 base and J gave up 4 bases; unmatched junction bases: 4. CDR3 coding DNA: TGTGCCAGCAGCTTAGGAGTAGCGGGGGGTTACGAGCAGTACTTC. Translating it yields CASSLGVAGGYEQYF.

V gene TRBV9 combines with J gene TRBJ1-2; D is possibly TRBD1 (6 bases). This CDR3 comprises 15 residues. The germline V gene encodes CDR1 SGDLS and CDR2 YYNGEE. The V and J ends lost 6 bases and 6 bases respectively, with 21 bases between them. CDR3 in DNA: TGTGCCAGCACTCTGAGGACAGAGATGGGTAATGGCTACACCTTC. Amino acid sequence: CASTLRTEMGNGYTF.

The chain joins TRBV10-2 to TRBJ2-7, with TRBD2 matching over 8 bases. V was pared by 11 bases and J by 6 bases, with 18 bases of the junction left unmatched. Germline-derived CDR1 and CDR2 are WSHSY and SAAADI. This CDR3 comprises 15 residues. CDR3 nucleotide sequence: TGCGCCTCCCACGGGGGTATAGCGGGAAAGGGCGAGCAGTACTTC. Protein sequence: CASHGGIAGKGEQYF.

Worth noting for this clonotype: A read error may be the cause here, since a much bigger clone is one base away. The chain has TRBV4-1 and TRBJ2-7; TRBD1 matches 10 bases. The CDR3 runs to 17 residues. V was pared by 3 bases and J by 7 bases, with 15 bases of the junction left unmatched. Germline V CDR1 and CDR2: MGHRA, YSYEKL. Written as DNA, the CDR3 is TGCGCCAGCAGCCAGACCCTCGGGACAGGGGCGTACAATGAGCAGTACTTC. Encoded protein: CASSQTLGTGAYNEQYF.

This clonotype was counted ten times or more. The chain couples TRBV7-9 to TRBJ1-2; D unclear. The CDR3 runs 15 residues. Trimming stripped 1 base from V and 4 bases from J, with 13 bases between. Germline CDR1 SEHNR, CDR2 FQNEAQ (reference sequence). The CDR3 protein is CASSLDSGYGYGYTF. The DNA of the CDR3 is TGTGCCAGCAGCTTAGATTCCGGGTATGGCTATGGCTACACCTTC.

V is TRBV4-1 and J is TRBJ1-2; D perhaps matches TRBD1 (6 bases). CDR3 length: 14 residues. Germline-derived CDR1 and CDR2 are MGHRA and YSYEKL. V was trimmed by 1 base and J by 4 bases, leaving 10 bases between them. The CDR3 sequence is CASSQVGQRYGYTF. CDR3 coding DNA: TGCGCCAGCAGCCAAGTCGGACAGCGCTATGGCTACACCTTC.

The chain has TRBV20-1 and TRBJ1-5; 7 bases are shared with TRBD1. In germline, CDR1 is DFQATT, CDR2 SNEGSKA (reference sequence). This CDR3 contains 15 residues. V shed 3 bases and J 0 bases; nucleotides not matched to a gene: 5. CDR3 DNA: TGCAGTGCTAGGCAGGGGGGAACTAGCAATCAGCCCCAGCATTTT. This codes for CSARQGGTSNQPQHF.

V and J are TRBV7-2 and TRBJ1-3; 10 bases fit TRBD1. The J segment lost 2 bases and the V segment lost 5 bases, leaving 6 bases of the junction unmatched. The CDR3 totals 16 residues. From germline, CDR1 is SGHTA and CDR2 FQGNSA. The CDR3 reads CASSPPGTGAGNTIYF. The CDR3 DNA sequence: TGTGCCAGCAGCCCCCCCGGGACAGGGGCTGGAAACACCATATATTTT.

The J gene is TRBJ1-2, the V gene TRBV6-6; TRBD1 matches 7 bases. The CDR3 covers 13 residues. Germline V gene sequence: CDR1 MNHNY, CDR2 SVGAGI (reference sequence). Trimming cost V 6 bases and J 4 bases; bases outside gene matches: 5. This CDR3 is CASRRGQPYGYTF. The CDR3 bases are TGTGCCAGCAGGCGGGGACAGCCCTATGGCTACACCTTC.

The chain recombines TRBV2 with TRBJ2-7; the D gene is possibly TRBD1 (6 bases). The CDR3 has 13 residues. In germline, CDR1 is SNHLY, CDR2 FYNNEI. The germline V and J ends were trimmed by 4 bases and 2 bases, with 9 bases remaining between them. In DNA, the CDR3 is TGTGCCAGCAGTGGCAGGGGACCCTACGAGCAGTACTTC. Its translation: CASSGRGPYEQYF. Full variable domain (rest looked up from reference TRBV2 and TRBJ2-7): EPEVTQTPSHQVTQMGQEVILRCVPISNHLYFYWYRQILGQKVEFLVSFYNNEISEKSEIFDDQFSVERPDGSNFTLKIRSTKLEDSAMYFCASSGRGPYEQYFGPGTRLTVT.